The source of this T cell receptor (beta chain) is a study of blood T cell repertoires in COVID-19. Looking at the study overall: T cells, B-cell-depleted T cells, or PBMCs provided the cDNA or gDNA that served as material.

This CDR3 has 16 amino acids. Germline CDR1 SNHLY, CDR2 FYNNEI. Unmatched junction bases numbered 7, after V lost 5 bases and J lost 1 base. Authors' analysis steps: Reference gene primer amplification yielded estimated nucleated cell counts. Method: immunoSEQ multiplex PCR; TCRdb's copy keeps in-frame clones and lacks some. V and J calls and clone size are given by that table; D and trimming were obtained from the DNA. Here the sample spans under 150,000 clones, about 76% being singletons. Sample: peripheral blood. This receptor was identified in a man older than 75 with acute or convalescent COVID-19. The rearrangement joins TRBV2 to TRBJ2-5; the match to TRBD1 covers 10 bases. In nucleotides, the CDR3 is TGTGCCAGCAGTCGCGCTGACAGGGGGCCCCAAGAGACCCAGTACTTC. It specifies CASSRADRGPQETQYF.